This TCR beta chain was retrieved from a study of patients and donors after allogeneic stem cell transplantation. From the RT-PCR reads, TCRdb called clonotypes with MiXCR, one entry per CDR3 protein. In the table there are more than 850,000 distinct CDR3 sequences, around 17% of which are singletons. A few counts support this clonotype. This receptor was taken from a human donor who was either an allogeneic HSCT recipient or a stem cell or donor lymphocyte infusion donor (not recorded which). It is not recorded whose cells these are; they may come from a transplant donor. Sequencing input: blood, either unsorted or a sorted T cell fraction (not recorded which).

The CDR3 DNA is TGTGCCAGCAGCCCATATAGAGGAGAGACCCAGTACTTC. This codes for CASSPYRGETQYF. The chain combines TRBV3-1 with TRBJ2-5; no clear D. The length of the CDR3 is 13 residues. Trimming shortened V by 4 bases and J by 4 bases, and 10 bases separated the two germline ends. CDR1 and CDR2 from the germline V gene are LGHDT and YNNKEL (reference sequence).